This T cell receptor (beta chain) was observed in a study of blood T cell repertoires in COVID-19 (dated by TCRdb to the early 2020s). About the investigation overall: Collaborator samples came from the United States, Italy and Spain and covered acute and convalescent phases of COVID-19. The samples were drawn from the first 160 participants of the ongoing ImmuneRACE study and from 1,254 subjects provided by 6 global collaborators. Where available, HLA class I and class II types were obtained from metadata supplied by the sample provider rather than from assay-based typing. The prospective study material was composed of cDNA or gDNA derived from T cells, B-cell-depleted T cells, or PBMCs. The repertoires were released in a freely available public database meant as a resource for research on the immune response to SARS-CoV-2. Sample metadata almost always included a de-identified subject ID, COVID-19 status, age in years and sex. The dataset comprised deeply sampled blood TCRbeta repertoires from subjects exposed to, actively infected with, or recovered from COVID-19. Results the study describes overall, beyond this receptor: How much clinical and demographic metadata was included differed by source and by participant, and the metadata was provided uncurated.

V sheds 1 base and J sheds 2 bases, leaving 9 bases between their ends. CDR3 length: 15 amino acids, cysteine to phenylalanine. The CDR3 DNA has 45 bases and is translated from base 1. For CDR1 and CDR2, the germline V gene lists KGHDR and SFDVKD. At one collaborating source in Seattle, patients were enrolled during active infection and were followed longitudinally through the course of disease. Whole blood was collected in K2EDTA tubes by collaborating institutions according to the institutions' own protocols. For TCRbeta analysis, collaborator samples were shipped as frozen whole blood, as isolated PBMCs, or as DNA extracted from either sample type. TCRbeta CDR3 regions were amplified from genomic DNA using the immunoSEQ Assay, a bias-controlled multiplex PCR. Concerning the study's data processing: Nucleated cell counts per sample were estimated from amplification of reference gene primers within the assay. Sequence reads were collapsed and filtered to measure the absolute abundance of every unique TCRbeta CDR3 rearrangement. For each sample, productive Simpson clonality was calculated as the square root of Simpson's diversity index over productive rearrangements. TCRdb obtained this table from immuneACCESS and retained in-frame rearrangements with V and J assigned. These tables miss some clones; where compared with another copy, unresolved V genes account for less than half of the shortfall, and the remainder is unexplained. Clone size and V and J calls were adopted from that table, with D and trimming inferred from the DNA. This sample comprises 250,000 to 300,000 clones, 88% of them detected only once. The top ten clonotypes cover approximately 11% of the sample.

In this sample, this clone turned up a few times. Its antigen target is currently unknown. No base quality information exists; no much larger clone differs at one position. The chain is made from TRBV24-1 and TRBJ2-3, with a tentative D gene TRBD2 over 6 matching bases. Specimen: peripheral blood. This TCR derives from a woman in her thirties with COVID-19, enrolled during active disease. The CDR3 protein: CATSDFGGYTDTQYF. The nucleotide sequence reads as follows: TGTGCCACCAGTGATTTCGGGGGATACACAGATACGCAGTATTTT.